Following are 8 T cell receptor beta chains from one sample sequenced in a study of blood T cell repertoires in COVID-19. Libraries were prepared by immunoSEQ multiplex PCR; TCRdb keeps only in-frame clonotypes and omits some of them. Of about 200,000 clones listed, 80% to 90% are singletons. The sample comprised PBMCs or T cells enriched from blood (not recorded which). These receptors all stem from a woman aged 25 to 39 who had been exposed to COVID-19.

The gene calls are TRBV5-8 and TRBJ1-5; D may be TRBD1 (6 bases). Germline-derived CDR1 and CDR2 are SGHTS and YDEGEE. V was pared by 5 bases and J by 4 bases, with 10 bases between. The CDR3 covers 13 residues. The CDR3 is CASRIDRNQPQHF. The CDR3 DNA sequence: TGTGCCAGCAGAATTGACAGGAATCAGCCCCAGCATTTT.

V is TRBV6-4 and J is TRBJ2-5; tentative D call: TRBD1 (5 bases). Germline assignment: CDR1 MRHNA and CDR2 SNTAGT. The CDR3 consists of 16 residues. Trimming shortened V by 2 bases and J by 3 bases, and 16 bases separated the two germline ends. CDR3 sequence (DNA): TGTGCCAGCAGTGACCCTAGGGGCAAGCCCGAAGAGACCCAGTACTTC. Translated, it gives CASSDPRGKPEETQYF.

J is TRBJ2-1 and V is TRBV19; weak D call: TRBD2 (6 bases). The CDR3 consists of 16 residues. Germline-derived CDR1 and CDR2 are LNHDA and SQIVND (reference sequence). The V gene lost 4 bases and the J gene lost 7 bases, with 20 bases spanning the gap. This CDR3 reads CASSKGTSLGRNEQFF. The CDR3, as DNA: TGTGCCAGTAGTAAGGGGACTTCCCTCGGGCGGAATGAGCAGTTCTTC.

The chain employs TRBV5-1 and TRBJ2-4; the D gene is possibly TRBD1 (6 bases). The germline CDR1 and CDR2 sequences are SGHRS and YFSETQ. The CDR3 length is 16 residues. The germline V and J ends were trimmed by 0 bases and 1 base, with 11 bases remaining between them. The CDR3 reads CASSLAPGEAKNIQYF. The CDR3 DNA follows: TGCGCCAGCAGCTTGGCCCCAGGGGAGGCCAAAAACATTCAGTACTTC. Looking up the rest from reference TRBV5-1 and TRBJ2-4 gives the full variable domain: KAGVTQTPRYLIKTRGQQVTLSCSPISGHRSVSWYQQTPGQGLQFLFEYFSETQRNKGNFPGRFSGRQFSNSRSEMNVSTLELGDSALYLCASSLAPGEAKNIQYFGAGTRLSVL.

J is TRBJ2-7 and V is TRBV27; D unclear. The germline CDR1 and CDR2 sequences are MNHEY and SMNVEV (reference sequence). This CDR3 has 13 residues. Between the trimmed V and J ends, which lost 3 bases and 2 bases, there was a span of 8 bases. The CDR3 sequence is CASSFIGPYEQYF. The CDR3 DNA is TGTGCCAGCAGTTTTATTGGGCCCTACGAGCAGTACTTC.

The rearrangement joins TRBV5-1 to TRBJ1-2; perhaps TRBD1 as D (5 bases). This CDR3 has 14 residues. Germline V CDR1 and CDR2: SGHRS, YFSETQ. Trimming removed 3 bases at V and 8 bases at J, with 17 bases between. As DNA, the CDR3 is TGCGCCAGCAGCTCGGAGTCGGGGGTCGGAGGCTACACCTTC. Translating it yields CASSSESGVGGYTF.

The CDR3 sequence: CASRAGPGEYNEQFF. CDR3 bases: TGTGCCAGCAGGGCCGGGCCAGGGGAATACAATGAGCAGTTCTTC. The rearrangement links TRBV5-5 to TRBJ2-1; the D gene is possibly TRBD1 (6 bases). The CDR3 covers 15 residues. The V end was cut by 5 bases, the J end by 4 bases, with 16 bases between. In germline, CDR1 is SGHKS, CDR2 YYEKEE (reference sequence).

This clone was counted only a few times. The rearrangement uses TRBV5-1 and TRBJ2-3, with 10 bases that match TRBD1. With 4 bases clipped from V and 14 bases from J, the junction kept 13 bases outside the gene matches. The CDR3 length is 14 residues. The germline V gene has CDR1 SGHRS and CDR2 YFSETQ. This chain's CDR3 is CASSPGTGVPEGYF. The CDR3 DNA is TGCGCCAGCAGCCCTGGGACAGGGGTCCCGGAGGGGTATTTT.